One sample yielded the 4 T cell receptor beta chains listed below, sequenced in a study of early T cells in non-severe SARS-CoV-2 infection. TCRdb used MiXCR to reprocess the 5' RACE reads, holding one entry per CDR3 protein. The sample has around 84,000 distinct CDR3 sequences, about 10% seen once; the top ten hold 8%. The input for sequencing was whole blood, taken at baseline. Receptors were obtained from an adult who was a healthcare worker with PCR-confirmed SARS-CoV-2 infection or an uninfected control (not recorded which).

The rearrangement joins TRBV10-2 to TRBJ2-2; no definite D call. V was trimmed by 8 bases and J by 0 bases, leaving 7 bases between them. CDR1 WSHSY and CDR2 SAAADI come from the germline V gene. The CDR3 totals 13 residues. The CDR3 nucleotides are TGCGCCAGCGGGCTAGCGAACACCGGGGAGCTGTTTTTT. Encoded protein: CASGLANTGELFF.

V gene TRBV18 combines with J gene TRBJ2-5; D possibly corresponds to TRBD2 (6 bases). Looked up from germline, CDR1 is KGHSH and CDR2 is LQKENI. The CDR3 runs 17 residues. V was pared by 6 bases and J by 4 bases, with 24 bases between. CDR3 nucleotides: TGTGCCAGCTCCCTCAAGACGGGAGCTCCAAGGGGAGAGACCCAGTACTTC. As protein: CASSLKTGAPRGETQYF.

This clonotype was observed a few times. V and J are TRBV20-1 and TRBJ2-4; 9 bases are shared with TRBD1. The CDR3 extends over 21 amino acids. The V segment lost 0 bases and the J segment 0 bases; nucleotides outside the gene matches: 18. CDR1 and CDR2 (germline): DFQATT, SNEGSKA (reference sequence). The CDR3 loop reads CSARDAPEGQGGDLAKNIQYF. The CDR3 DNA sequence: TGCAGTGCTAGAGACGCCCCTGAGGGACAGGGAGGGGATTTAGCCAAAAACATTCAGTACTTC.

Notes on this clonotype: Compared with germline, one end of the junction differs, possibly owing to a read error. The rearrangement joins TRBV27 to TRBJ2-4; D ambiguous. Per the germline V gene, CDR1 is MNHEY and CDR2 is SMNVEV (reference sequence). The CDR3 has 14 residues. In nucleotides, the CDR3 is TGTGCCAGCAGTTCAACGACGGCCGTGAGACCACTTTTTTTC. It yields the protein CASSSTTAVRPLFF.